This T cell receptor (beta chain) was recorded in a study of monozygotic twins with inflammatory bowel disease (dated by TCRdb to about 2019). Study-level background: The full study comprised some 30 monozygotic twin pairs: nine German pairs (four IBD-concordant, five IBD-discordant) and 19 IBD-discordant Danish pairs. The search for disease-associated traits relied mainly on comparing, within discordant pairs, IBD patients with their genetically identical healthy co-twins. Each individual had, on average, about 151 000 unique TCRalpha sequences and 181 000 unique TCRbeta sequences available for analysis. The research as a whole found: Concordant and discordant twins showed no difference in repertoire similarity, possibly because of limited statistical power. Distinction between different T cell subtypes could not be achieved in the analysis. Because patients received different immunosuppressive treatments, the repertoires may have picked up extra background noise and variability between individuals. Measured by the inverse Simpson index, TCRbeta repertoire diversity was lower in IBD patients than in their healthy co-twins. No single strong signal or clonotype linked to IBD turned up in the results, so the idea that one exists was not supported. Fewer clonotypes were shared with other individuals by IBD patients than by healthy twins, most markedly in patients showing signs of disease activity.

Counted from cysteine to phenylalanine, this CDR3 has 14 amino acids. DNA is not recorded here. A roughly 2.5 ml peripheral blood sample was drawn into PAXgene tubes per donor and stored at -80°C. Without T cell sorting, total RNA was isolated from whole blood using the PAXgene blood miRNA kit on an automated QIAcube. Peripheral blood from monozygotic twin pairs who were concordant or discordant for inflammatory bowel disease underwent deep TCRalpha and TCRbeta repertoire profiling using unique molecular barcoding. For every twin pair, smoking habits were documented, and each individual was categorised as a current, former or never smoker. A note on this clonotype: Its binding antigen is unknown.

Library preparation employed 5' RACE. The input for every TCR library was approximately 3,500 ng of total RNA. For each sample, cDNA synthesis with SMARTScribe reverse transcriptase was split into eight separate reactions. During cDNA synthesis, template switching introduced unique molecular identifiers that contained a 6-nucleotide sample barcode. Amplification of TCRalpha and TCRbeta cDNA involved two nested PCRs of 16 and 9 cycles, and each PCR was followed by bead purification. Before amplification, cDNA was treated with uracil DNA-glycosylase and purified using the QIAquick PCR purification kit. In the second PCR, Illumina TruSeq-compatible adapters and sample-specific barcodes were added. TapeStation and Qubit were used to check library quality and concentration, and 4 to 6 ng of each library was pooled. Sequencing of the pooled libraries was done on an Illumina HiSeq2500 single-index Rapid Run using custom sequencing primers and 2 x 100 bp reads. Processing in the source paper ran as follows. MiGEC version 1.2.6 was used for UMI-based consensus assembly, which corrected PCR and sequencing errors. MiXCR version 2.1.1 was used for V(D)J alignment, clonotype assembly and CDR3 extraction. Normalisation of gene usage, clonotype sharing and MAIT/NKT TCR abundance was achieved by analysing the top 1000, 10 000 and 20 000 clonotypes per sample. Diversity was computed as the inverse Simpson index with the vegan R package after downsampling to 27 000 UMIs. Paired Mann-Whitney U tests on discordant twin pairs were used, with Benjamini-Hochberg multiple-testing correction. Based on TCRdb reprocessing of the reads, there is one entry per CDR3 protein sequence, and DNA is missing. It is TCRdb's table, rather than the study itself, that gives the V and J calls and clone size. The sample has some 300,000 distinct CDR3 sequences on record. The ten largest account for about 5% of the sample.

This TCR was sampled from a human donor with ulcerative colitis or Crohn's disease, or a healthy co-twin of an affected twin (not recorded which). This chain joins TRBV12-3 or TRBV12-4 to TRBJ1-1. Material for sequencing was blood. The CDR3 loop reads CASRGQVTNTEAFF.